This T cell receptor beta chain emerged from a study of OX40 agonist ivuxolimab in advanced cancers. The overall study: Prior checkpoint blockade (anti-PD-1, anti-PD-L1 or anti-CTLA-4) was permitted; 35% to 50% had it.

Trimming cost V 2 bases and J 4 bases, with 14 bases left between them. Germline CDR1 is SNHLY and CDR2 is FYNNEI. The CDR3 totals 15 residues. Of note for this clone: Its cognate antigen is unknown.

Using immunoSEQ multiplex PCR, the repertoire was profiled, and TCRdb retains in-frame clones only, with some absent. The table records more than 80,000 clones, roughly 92% of them present only once. Whole-study results and caveats: People who partly responded at 0.1-3.0 mg/kg had some of the least clonal expansion seen. Relative to CD4+ cells, CD8+ T cells on average had more expanded clones.

Patients who had autoimmune disease history or got systemic immunosuppression were left out. The specimen was CD4+ or CD8+ T cells sorted from blood, collected in a trial of the OX40 agonist ivuxolimab. The chain combines TRBV2 with TRBJ1-1; no firm D call. The source of this sequence is an adult with an advanced solid tumor such as melanoma, head and neck, liver or kidney cancer. For the CDR3, the DNA is TGTGCCAGCAGTGAAAGGTCCCCGGGCGTCACTGAAGCTTTCTTT. It specifies CASSERSPGVTEAFF.